This T cell receptor beta chain was sequenced in a study of T cells after yellow fever vaccination. About the study: SMART-Seq v4 Ultra Low Input handled preparation of low-cell-number fractions. Study conclusions and caveats: Most primary-vaccination clones reappeared after the booster (approximately 95% CD4, roughly 88% CD8).

With regard to this clonotype: The antigen remains undetermined.

A universal primer site and UMIs were added as TCR cDNA was made by 5'RACE template switching. TCRdb itself ran the 5' RACE reads through MiXCR, one entry per CDR3 protein. The sample holds fewer than 350,000 distinct CDR3 sequences, around 4.3% seen once. The V end lost 5 bases, the J end lost 3 bases, and 13 bases lay between the germline ends. This CDR3 has 15 amino acids. The rearrangement joins TRBV12-3 or TRBV12-4 to TRBJ1-4, with D tentatively TRBD1 (5 bases). The clonotype was recovered from a man aged 18-30 years who received the YFV17D yellow fever vaccine. This material consisted of PBMCs, taken 15 days after the yellow fever booster vaccination. The CDR3 region is CASSPQGVPNEKLFF. For the CDR3, the DNA is TGTGCCAGCAGTCCCCAGGGAGTGCCTAATGAAAAACTGTTTTTT.